One sample yielded the 15 T cell receptor beta chains listed below, sequenced in a study of regulatory T cells in long-lasting Graves disease. CDR3 regions were amplified by Arm-PCR using iRepertoire HTBI primers to build TCR beta libraries. TCRdb processed the multiplex PCR reads anew with MiXCR; each CDR3 protein has one entry. The sample lists some 220,000 distinct CDR3 sequences, roughly 19% seen once, with 12% in the top ten. Time point indicated: newly diagnosed GD, antithyroid drugs for less than 3 months. Generation of the TCR library employed RNA extracted from PBMCs. The sample was also linked to a second study, of T cells in Graves' hyperthyroidism and ophthalmopathy.

The specimen comprised peripheral blood mononuclear cells (PBMCs), sampled at new diagnosis, from a patient treated with antithyroid drugs. The receptors here all came from a woman in her twenties or thirties with Graves disease.

This clonotype was counted a few times. The rearrangement joins TRBV7-9 to TRBJ1-2; unclear D gene. The ends were cut back, 4 bases at V and 1 base at J, with 13 bases in the middle. From germline, CDR1 is SEHNR and CDR2 FQNEAQ (reference sequence). The CDR3 runs to 15 residues. In DNA form, the CDR3 reads TGTGCCAGCAGCTACCCGTACACCTTTAACTATGGCTACACCTTC. Encoded protein: CASSYPYTFNYGYTF.

The chain is built from TRBV20-1 and TRBJ2-3; D possibly corresponds to TRBD2 (6 bases). The CDR3 is made up of 16 amino acids. The V end lost 0 bases, the J end lost 0 bases, and 13 bases lay between the germline ends. From germline, CDR1 is DFQATT and CDR2 SNEGSKA (reference sequence). The CDR3, as DNA: TGCAGTGCTAGAGATCCGGGACTCATAAGCACAGATACGCAGTATTTT. This translates into CSARDPGLISTDTQYF.

This clonotype was counted ten times or more. The chain links TRBV28 to TRBJ2-7; 9 bases fit TRBD1. This CDR3 is 15 amino acids long. V trimming: 5 bases; J trimming: 4 bases; junction bases outside the gene matches: 9. CDR1 and CDR2 (germline): MDHEN, SYDVKM. CDR3 nucleotide sequence: TGTGCCAGCAGTGTACCCGGGACAGGGCGTTACGAGCAGTACTTC. Its translation is CASSVPGTGRYEQYF.

This clonotype has ten or more counts. The chain is built from TRBV18 and TRBJ2-7, with 7 bases aligning to TRBD2. This CDR3 comprises 14 residues. The junction had 8 bases not matched to a gene; V was cut back by 3 bases and J by 6 bases. The germline CDR1 and CDR2 sequences are KGHSH and LQKENI. CDR3: CASSPSSGVPEQYF. In DNA form, the CDR3 reads TGTGCCAGCTCACCCTCAAGCGGGGTCCCCGAGCAGTACTTC.

This clonotype occurred many times. This sequence joins TRBV30 and TRBJ2-7; no clear D. V gave up 1 base and J gave up 7 bases, with 14 bases separating them. Per the germline V gene, CDR1 is GTSNPN and CDR2 is SVGIG (reference sequence). The CDR3 covers 13 residues. The DNA for the CDR3 is TGTGCCTGGAGTGCGCCCCCCGGAGATGAGCAGTACTTC. Translating gives CAWSAPPGDEQYF.

This clonotype was detected ten times or more. V and J are TRBV19 and TRBJ1-5; TRBD1 matches 7 bases. Unmatched junction bases numbered 10, after V lost 7 bases and J lost 1 base. The germline V gene has CDR1 LNHDA and CDR2 SQIVND (reference sequence). This CDR3 is built from 16 residues. The CDR3 nucleotides read TGTGCCAGTACCGCTCTAGACAGGGTAAGCAATCAGCCCCAGCATTTT. Translating it yields CASTALDRVSNQPQHF.

At least ten counts were recorded for this clonotype. The chain uses TRBV6-5 and TRBJ1-4, with D possibly TRBD1 on 5 matching bases. The germline V gene has CDR1 MNHEY and CDR2 SVGAGI. The CDR3 runs to 18 residues. V lost 1 base, J lost 2 bases, and 17 bases lay in between. The DNA for the CDR3 is TGTGCCAGCAGTTACTGGGGGGTAAAGACGGCGACTAATGAAAAACTGTTTTTT. Protein product: CASSYWGVKTATNEKLFF.

At least ten counts were recorded for this clonotype. V is TRBV7-2 and J is TRBJ2-5; TRBD2 agrees at 7 bases. This CDR3 region has 18 residues. Germline CDR1 is SGHTA and CDR2 is FQGNSA. V trimming: 1 base; J trimming: 2 bases; junction bases outside the gene matches: 13. CDR3 region: CASSLGVASGGTQETQYF. The CDR3, as DNA: TGTGCCAGCAGCTTAGGGGTGGCTAGCGGAGGCACACAAGAGACCCAGTACTTC.

About this clonotype itself: A single base separates this from a much larger clone, so it may be a read error. The chain links TRBV10-3 to TRBJ1-2, with D perhaps TRBD1 (5 bases). The CDR3 is 14 residues long. Trimming pared 6 bases from V and 2 bases from J, leaving 13 bases between. CDR1 is ENHRY, CDR2 SYGVKD, per germline. CDR3 sequence: CAIRRGSRNYGYTF. CDR3 DNA: TGTGCCATCAGGAGGGGCAGTAGAAACTATGGCTACACCTTC.

This clonotype has a count of ten or more. The V call is TRBV5-6, the J call TRBJ2-1; 10 bases are shared with TRBD1. Looked up from germline, CDR1 is SGHDT and CDR2 is YYEEEE. The CDR3 sequence is 12 residues long. V trimming: 4 bases; J trimming: 14 bases; junction bases outside the gene matches: 6. The CDR3 region is CASSQWTGGEFF. DNA of the CDR3: TGTGCCAGCAGCCAGTGGACAGGGGGTGAGTTCTTC.

This clonotype was recorded at least ten times. This rearrangement joins TRBV11-2 to TRBJ1-4; no firm D call. The CDR3 contains 15 residues. V lost 4 bases and J lost 2, with 11 bases in between. Per germline, CDR1 SGHAT and CDR2 FQNNGV. Here the CDR3 reads CASSSSSDTNEKLFF. For the CDR3, the DNA is TGTGCCAGCAGCTCGTCCTCGGACACTAATGAAAAACTGTTTTTT.

This clonotype was recorded at least ten times. The J gene is TRBJ2-1, the V gene TRBV6-2 or TRBV6-3; tentatively, D is TRBD1 or TRBD2 (5 bases each). The CDR3 covers 16 residues. Germline V lookup: CDR1 MNHEY, CDR2 SVGEGT. The germline V and J ends were trimmed by 6 bases and 4 bases, with 19 bases remaining between them. CDR3 bases: TGTGCCAGCAGCCCCCATTTGAGGGGTGTTTACAATGAGCAGTTCTTC. It encodes CASSPHLRGVYNEQFF.

This clonotype was recorded at least ten times. The genes are TRBV18 and TRBJ1-2; TRBD1 is a possible D gene (5 bases). Deletions cut 2 bases from V and 8 bases from J, with 15 bases between. Germline CDR1 is KGHSH and CDR2 is LQKENI. The CDR3 runs 14 residues. CDR3 sequence (DNA): TGTGCCAGCTCACCATCGGCGGGACTCCGCGGCTACACCTTC. This translates into CASSPSAGLRGYTF. The variable domain in full, completed from reference TRBV18 and TRBJ1-2, reads NAGVMQNPRHLVRRRGQEARLRCSPMKGHSHVYWYRQLPEEGLKFMVYLQKENIIDESGMPKERFSAEFPKEGPSILRIQQVVRGDSAAYFCASSPSAGLRGYTFGSGTRLTVV.

The gene calls are TRBV7-2 and TRBJ2-7, with 8 bases lining up with TRBD1. Gene TRBJ2-3 matches the end of the DNA better, so the J call may be wrong. Germline assignment: CDR1 SGHTA and CDR2 FQGNSA. This CDR3 is 13 amino acids long. The CDR3 spells CASSPGTGGTQYF. DNA of the CDR3: TGTGCCAGCAGCCCTGGGACAGGAGGCACGCAGTATTTT.

This clonotype came up many times. The chain couples TRBV10-3 to TRBJ2-5, with 10 bases aligning to TRBD2. The CDR3 length is 15 residues. Trimming took 10 bases from V and 2 from J; bases not matched to a gene: 10. The germline V gene encodes CDR1 ENHRY and CDR2 SYGVKD. The CDR3 spells CATESSGGLQETQYF. The CDR3 DNA reads as TGTGCCACCGAGAGTAGCGGGGGGCTACAAGAGACCCAGTACTTC.